Listed below are T cell receptor beta chains from one sample, sequenced in a study of human T cells and chemical hapten exposure. TCRdb redid the calling of the RACE reads with MiXCR, one entry per CDR3 protein. The data hold about 360,000 distinct CDR3 sequences, with 4.8% observed a single time. Material: whole blood, obtained in connection with sensitization to the hapten diphenylcyclopropenone (DPC). These receptors were collected from a woman aged 50 to 60 with alopecia areata. Some clones in this sample may be carry-over from other donors' samples. CDR3s include the opening cysteine and the closing phenylalanine or tryptophan. D genes are given only for firm matches. The size entry is marked missing in some rows and otherwise reads once, few, many or a size class.

size	D	V	J	DNA	CDR3
-	TRBD1	TRBV12-3/TRBV12-4	TRBJ1-4	TGTGCCAGCAGTCTACTCCCGGGACAGGGAGATGAAAAACTGTTTTTT	CASSLLPGQGDEKLFF
many	TRBD1	TRBV9	TRBJ1-1	TGTGCCAGCAGCTTGTCGGACAGGGGCTCTGAAGCTTTCTTT	CASSLSDRGSEAFF
-	-	TRBV7-2	TRBJ2-1	TGTGCCAGCAGCGATCGGGTAGCGTTCGCCTACAATGAGCAGTTCTTC	CASSDRVAFAYNEQFF
few	-	TRBV28	TRBJ1-6	TGTGCCAGCAGCCGTAACAGGGAAGGCCCACCCCTCCACTTT	CASSRNREGPPLHF
few	TRBD1	TRBV20-1	TRBJ1-2	TGCAGCGCGGGACAGCCCCGTGATGGCTACACCTTC	CSAGQPRDGYTF
-	TRBD1	TRBV20-1	TRBJ1-1	TGCAGTGGACCGGACAGGGCGAGGACTGAAGCTTTCTTT	CSGPDRARTEAFF
many	-	TRBV5-5	TRBJ1-1	TGTGCCAGCAGCCCCGGGCCCATCACTGAAGCTTTCTTT	CASSPGPITEAFF
many	-	TRBV6-1	TRBJ2-6	TGTGCCAGCAGTGAAGCGGGGGACGGCGCCTCTGGGGCCAACGTCCTGACTTTC	CASSEAGDGASGANVLTF
few	-	TRBV5-4	TRBJ1-1	TGTGCCAGCACCCCTTCGACAGGCCCAAACACTGAAGCTTTCTTT	CASTPSTGPNTEAFF
-	-	TRBV10-3	TRBJ1-6	TGTGCCATCGGAGAAGGGATTAGCTCCTATAATTCACCCCTCCACTTT	CAIGEGISSYNSPLHF
many	TRBD2	TRBV12-3/TRBV12-4	TRBJ2-1	TGTGCCAGCAGTTCGAGAATGAGGTTCGGGAGGAAATCCTACAATGAGCAGTTCTTC	CASSSRMRFGRKSYNEQFF
once	TRBD2	TRBV4-3	TRBJ2-1	TGCGCCAGCTCCCCCCGACTAGCGGGAGTAGGAGGGGAGCAGTTCTTC	CASSPRLAGVGGEQFF
-	-	TRBV20-1	TRBJ2-7	TGCAGTGCTAGAGCCTTCTCGGGGGCTTCCTACGAGCAGTACTTC	CSARAFSGASYEQYF